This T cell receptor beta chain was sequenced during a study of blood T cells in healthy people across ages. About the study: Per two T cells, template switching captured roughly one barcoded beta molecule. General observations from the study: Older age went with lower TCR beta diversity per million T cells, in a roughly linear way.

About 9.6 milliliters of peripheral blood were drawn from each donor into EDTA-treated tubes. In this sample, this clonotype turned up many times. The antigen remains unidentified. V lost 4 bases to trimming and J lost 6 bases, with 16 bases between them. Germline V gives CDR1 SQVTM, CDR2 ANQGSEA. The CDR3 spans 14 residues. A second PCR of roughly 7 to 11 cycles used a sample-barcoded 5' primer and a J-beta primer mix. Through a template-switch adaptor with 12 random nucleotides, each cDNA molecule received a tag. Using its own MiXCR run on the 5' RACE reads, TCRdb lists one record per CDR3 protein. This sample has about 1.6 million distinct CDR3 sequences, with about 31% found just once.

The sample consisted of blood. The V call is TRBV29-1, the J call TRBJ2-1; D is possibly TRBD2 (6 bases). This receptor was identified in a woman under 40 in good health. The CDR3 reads CSVGSGLAANEQFF. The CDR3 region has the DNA TGCAGCGTTGGATCGGGACTGGCCGCCAATGAGCAGTTCTTC.